This T cell receptor (beta chain) was observed in a study of early T cells in non-severe SARS-CoV-2 infection. Study-level points and caveats: Matching results from VDJdb favored anti-spike CD8 responses, leaving private and CD4 specificities undetected.

This clonotype was recorded at least ten times. Its antigen is unidentified. Researchers attached unique molecular identifiers to individual cDNA molecules. TCRdb processed the 5' RACE reads anew with MiXCR; each CDR3 protein has one entry. Of tens of thousands of distinct CDR3 sequences in the sample, more than 6.5% were seen once. The V gene end was trimmed by 2 bases and the J gene end by 4 bases; junction bases not matched to a gene: 5. Germline lookup yields CDR1 SGHKS and CDR2 YYEKEE (reference sequence). This CDR3 is 15 amino acids long. This specimen was whole blood, taken at baseline. The chain couples TRBV5-5 to TRBJ2-7; 11 bases map to TRBD1. The receptor was derived from an adult who was a healthcare worker with PCR-confirmed SARS-CoV-2 infection or an uninfected control (not recorded which). As DNA, the CDR3 is TGTGCCAGCAGCTTAGGGGACAGGGGGACGTACGAGCAGTACTTC. It specifies CASSLGDRGTYEQYF.